This TCR beta chain was retrieved from a study of CD8 T cells in ankylosing spondylitis. Study findings and constraints: The authors found the disease-linked clones to be CD8+ and relatively rare in peripheral blood. Significant enrichment of disease-linked clones was reportedly seen in matched ankylosing spondylitis synovial fluid.

With respect to this clonotype: Its antigen is not identified.

Molecular-barcoded quantitative 5'-RACE produced these TCR beta libraries. In TCRdb, the 5' RACE reads were re-called with MiXCR into one record per CDR3 protein. The sample carries under 150,000 distinct CDR3 sequences, roughly 13% recorded once. The origin of this receptor is a female donor with ankylosing spondylitis or in good health (not recorded which). Material for sequencing was blood, either unsorted or a sorted T cell fraction (not recorded which).

The CDR3 region is CASSLRDRGTDEQFF. CDR3 nucleotides: TGTGCCAGCAGCCTCCGGGACAGGGGGACGGATGAGCAGTTCTTC. The gene calls are TRBV14 and TRBJ2-1; 11 bases agree with TRBD1. This CDR3 is 15 amino acids long. Trimming at V came to 4 bases and at J to 8 bases, leaving 7 bases not matched to a gene. Germline V gene lookup returns CDR1 SGHDN and CDR2 FVKESK.